A selection of T cell receptor beta chains follows, all from one sample in a study of T cell responses to AZD1222 COVID-19 vaccine. Produced via immunoSEQ multiplex PCR; TCRdb's table is partial and in-frame only. Of 100,000 to 150,000 clones listed, roughly 90% are singletons. The material sequenced was peripheral blood, taken on day 0 of MenACWY control vaccination. Receptors originate from an adult in good health. Both conserved end residues are part of each CDR3. The D gene is left open where the match is weak. Clone size is given for some rows only: seen once, a few or many times, or a class if the clone is expanded.

>TRBJ2-7|TRBV6-5|NA|NA
TGTGCCAGCAGTTACTCAGGCCAATTGTACGAGCAGTACTTC
CASSYSGQLYEQYF
>TRBJ1-4|TRBV12-3/TRBV12-4|NA|NA
TGTGCCAGCAGCCTACAGGGATCTGAAAAACTGTTTTTT
CASSLQGSEKLFF
>TRBJ2-2|TRBV7-9|NA|NA
TGTGCCAGCAGCCCGATAAGGAGGGGGGAGCTGTTTTTT
CASSPIRRGELFF
>TRBJ1-2|TRBV4-1|NA|TRBD1
TGCGCCAGCAGCCAAGACGGGACAGGGGTCGATGGCTACACCTTC
CASSQDGTGVDGYTF
>TRBJ1-2|TRBV18|NA|NA
TGTGCCAGCTCACCCCCGGGACTGACTAACTATGGCTACACCTTC
CASSPPGLTNYGYTF
>TRBJ2-7|TRBV6-2/TRBV6-3|NA|NA
TGTGCCAGCAGTCTCGCCGGCGGGACTTTCTTCCCCATGGACGAGCAGTACTTC
CASSLAGGTFFPMDEQYF
>TRBJ1-2|TRBV11-2|NA|NA
TGTGCCAGCAGCTTAGAGCATAACAGCCTATTTTTAGGCTACACCTTC
CASSLEHNSLFLGYTF
>TRBJ2-7|TRBV6-5|NA|NA
TGTGCCAGCAAATTCCGGACTGCTGTTGGAGAGCAGTACTTC
CASKFRTAVGEQYF
>TRBJ1-2|TRBV5-8|NA|NA
TGTGCCAGCAGCTTGATCGGGGTCAGTTATGGCTACACCTTC
CASSLIGVSYGYTF
>TRBJ2-2|TRBV7-6|once|NA
TGTGCCAGCAGCTTACAGCCGGGCGGGGAGCTGTTTTTT
CASSLQPGGELFF
>TRBJ2-5|TRBV12-3/TRBV12-4|once|NA
TGTGCCAGCACCAAAACTTCTGGGGAGACCCAGTACTTC
CASTKTSGETQYF
>TRBJ1-3|TRBV7-2|NA|NA
TGTGCCAGCAGCTTAGACTCTGGAAACACCATATATTTT
CASSLDSGNTIYF
>TRBJ2-2|TRBV2|NA|TRBD1
TGTGCCAGCAGCCTACAGGGGGCCTCGAGCACCGGGGAGCTGTTTTTT
CASSLQGASSTGELFF
>TRBJ2-7|TRBV28|NA|TRBD1
TGTGCCAGCAGTTACAGGGGGTATTCCTACGAGCAGTACTTC
CASSYRGYSYEQYF
>TRBJ2-5|TRBV7-9|NA|NA
TGTGCCAGCAGCTTAGAGATAGGTCGGTGGAACTTC
CASSLEIGRWNF
>TRBJ1-1|TRBV6-5|NA|NA
TGTGCCAGCAGTTACTCCGGGACCATGAACACTGAAGCTTTCTTT
CASSYSGTMNTEAFF
>TRBJ1-1|TRBV24-1|few|NA
TGTGCCACCAGTGATCCGGGGGCCAGTGCTTTCTTT
CATSDPGASAFF
>TRBJ2-2|TRBV21-1|NA|NA
TGTGCCAGCAGCAAACGGGGAGACTCGAACACCGGGGAGCTGTTTTTT
CASSKRGDSNTGELFF
>TRBJ2-1|TRBV4-3|NA|NA
TGCGCCAGCAGCCAAGACAGGGCCTATGAGCAGTTCTTC
CASSQDRAYEQFF
>TRBJ1-2|TRBV4-2|NA|NA
TGTGCCAGCAGCCAAGGAGAGAACTATGGCTACACCTTC
CASSQGENYGYTF
>TRBJ2-5|TRBV11-3|medium-sized|TRBD1
TGTGCCAGCAGCTTTAGGACAGGGAGTCAAGAGACCCAGTACTTC
CASSFRTGSQETQYF
>TRBJ2-1|TRBV15|NA|TRBD2
TGTGCCACCAGCAGGGACAAGGCGGGAGACAATGAGCAGTTCTTC
CATSRDKAGDNEQFF
>TRBJ2-7|TRBV6-2/TRBV6-3|NA|NA
TGTGCCAGCAGTTACCATGGGGGCTACGAGCAGTACTTC
CASSYHGGYEQYF